This TCR beta chain was found in a study of blood T cell repertoires in COVID-19. Study summary: COVID-19 samples collected from the United States, Italy and Spain covered acute and convalescent phases. T cells, B-cell-depleted T cells, or PBMCs provided the cDNA or gDNA that served as material.

Original processing methods: Reference gene primers were amplified, and this amplification served to estimate nucleated cell counts. The table came from immunoSEQ multiplex PCR; TCRdb's copy has only in-frame clones and leaves some out. V and J calls and clone size follow that table, whereas D and trimming were derived from the DNA. The profile shows about 140,000 clones, under 90% of them singletons. Germline V lookup: CDR1 SNHLY, CDR2 FYNNEI. The V and J ends lost 5 bases and 5 bases respectively, with 14 bases between them. The CDR3 spans 14 residues. The sequence derives from an elderly woman in a cohort sampled during active or convalescent COVID-19. The chain employs TRBV2 and TRBJ2-3; a possible D gene is TRBD2 (6 bases). The sequencing sample was made of peripheral blood. The chain's CDR3 is CASSLAGYRDTQYF. CDR3 DNA sequence: TGTGCCAGCAGTTTGGCGGGGTATAGAGATACGCAGTATTTT.